These 31 T cell receptor beta chains share one sample of origin, sequenced in a study of T cell repertoires in cytomegalovirus infection. Antigen specificity for these receptors is unknown. TCRdb re-called the reads with MiXCR, one entry per CDR3 protein. Of about 310,000 distinct CDR3 sequences in the sample, around a quarter were seen once. The sample consisted of cultured PBMCs, taken from culture after CMV antigen stimulation. All receptors derive from a human donor in good health (CMV status not recorded). Some clones in this sample may be carry-over from other donors' samples.

This clonotype was counted between two and nine times. The chain couples TRBV10-2 to TRBJ2-5; D is possibly TRBD1 (5 bases). The germline V gene encodes CDR1 WSHSY and CDR2 SAAADI. This CDR3 region has 15 residues. Trimming shortened V by 0 bases and J by 5 bases, and 13 bases separated the two germline ends. The CDR3 nucleotides read TGCGCCAGCAGTGAGTCATGGCAGGGTGGGGAGACCCAGTACTTC. Translation gives CASSESWQGGETQYF.

The chain combines TRBV7-9 with TRBJ2-1, with 14 bases that match TRBD2. This CDR3 has 14 residues. Germline CDR1 and CDR2: SEHNR and FQNEAQ (reference sequence). V was pared by 7 bases and J by 9 bases, with 5 bases of the junction left unmatched. This CDR3 is CASKTSGRDSEQFF. The CDR3 DNA follows: TGTGCCAGCAAGACTAGCGGGAGGGACAGTGAGCAGTTCTTC.

The chain carries TRBV29-1 and TRBJ1-2; tentative D call: TRBD1 (6 bases). This CDR3 has 14 amino acids. V shed 4 bases and J shed 3 bases, with 15 bases lying between them. CDR1 and CDR2 (germline): SQVTM, ANQGSEA. CDR3 coding DNA: TGCAGCGTTGGGGGGCGGGACGGTTACTATGGCTACACCTTC. This sequence encodes CSVGGRDGYYGYTF.

This clonotype was counted between two and nine times. This chain connects TRBV9 to TRBJ2-5; weak D call: TRBD2 (5 bases). V gave up 2 bases and J gave up 2 bases, with 10 bases separating them. There are 14 residues in the CDR3. Per the germline V gene, CDR1 is SGDLS and CDR2 is YYNGEE. The CDR3 sequence: CASSVSGNQETQYF. In DNA, the CDR3 is TGTGCCAGCAGCGTTTCGGGGAATCAAGAGACCCAGTACTTC.

At least ten counts were recorded for this clonotype. The J gene is TRBJ2-1, the V gene TRBV23-1; D unclear. TRBV23-1 is assigned to the ORF class and has an uncertain function. This CDR3 comprises 17 residues. Trimming shortened V by 0 bases and J by 6 bases, and 18 bases separated the two germline ends. As DNA, the CDR3 is TGCGCCAGCAGTCAATCGAGTCTGGGGATCGCCGTCAATGAGCAGTTCTTC. It codes for CASSQSSLGIAVNEQFF.

This clonotype was observed a handful of times. The chain uses TRBV7-9 and TRBJ1-5; TRBD1 aligns across 10 bases. CDR1 and CDR2 (germline): SEHNR, FQNEAQ (reference sequence). Trimming removed 6 bases from V and 11 bases from J; junction bases left unmatched: 13. There are 15 residues in the CDR3. CDR3 loop: CASSPGTGDVWAQHF. CDR3 sequence (DNA): TGTGCCAGCAGTCCAGGGACAGGGGACGTATGGGCCCAGCATTTT. Filled out from reference TRBV7-9 and TRBJ1-5, the complete variable domain reads DTGVSQNPRHKITKRGQNVTFRCDPISEHNRLYWYRQTLGQGPEFLTYFQNEAQLEKSRLLSDRFSAERPKGSFSTLEIQRTEQGDSAMYLCASSPGTGDVWAQHFGDGTRLSIL.

The rearrangement links TRBV4-3 to TRBJ2-3; 7 nucleotides match TRBD2. The CDR3 runs to 16 residues. CDR1 is LGHNA and CDR2 is YSLEER in the germline V gene. The V and J ends lost 5 bases and 3 bases, in that order; junction bases with no gene match: 11. In nucleotides, the CDR3 is TGCGCCAGCAGCGGCCGCGAGGCGGGAGAAACAGATACGCAGTATTTT. This codes for CASSGREAGETDTQYF.

The chain joins TRBV7-9 to TRBJ2-3; TRBD2 aligns across 7 bases. Germline values: CDR1 SEHNR, CDR2 FQNEAQ (reference sequence). The CDR3 extends over 18 amino acids. The V and J ends lost 4 bases and 2 bases, in that order; junction bases with no gene match: 15. This CDR3 reads CASSSPLSSGSSTDTQYF. CDR3 coding DNA: TGTGCCAGCAGCTCGCCCCTCTCTAGCGGTTCTTCCACAGATACGCAGTATTTT.

This rearrangement joins TRBV9 to TRBJ2-7, with D perhaps matching TRBD1 or TRBD2 (5 bases each). Trimming stripped 1 base from V and 3 bases from J, with 11 bases between. CDR3 length equals 14 residues. The germline CDR1 and CDR2 sequences are SGDLS and YYNGEE. The CDR3 loop is CASSVSGSHYEQYF. The CDR3 coding sequence is TGTGCCAGCAGCGTATCAGGGAGTCACTACGAGCAGTACTTC.

This clonotype was counted a few times. The V and J genes are TRBV10-3 and TRBJ1-3; no reliable D call. This CDR3 spans 16 amino acids. With 3 bases removed from V and 2 bases from J, the gap between germline ends came to 14 bases. Germline V gene sequence: CDR1 ENHRY, CDR2 SYGVKD. The chain's CDR3 is CAISEQRTVTGNTIYF. The CDR3 DNA is TGTGCCATCAGTGAACAGCGAACGGTAACTGGAAACACCATATATTTT.

There are many counts of this clonotype. The chain combines TRBV7-2 with TRBJ1-4; no reliable D call. The CDR3 covers 15 residues. The V end was cut by 4 bases, the J end by 4 bases, with 13 bases between. Germline lookup yields CDR1 SGHTA and CDR2 FQGNSA. The CDR3 reads CASSSRVFSNEKLFF. The CDR3 DNA sequence: TGTGCCAGCAGCTCCCGAGTGTTTAGTAATGAAAAACTGTTTTTT.

This sequence joins TRBV18 and TRBJ1-5; TRBD1 might be the D (6 bases). The CDR3 consists of 17 residues. Germline values: CDR1 KGHSH, CDR2 LQKENI. Trimming stripped 0 bases from V and 7 bases from J, with 19 bases between. CDR3 amino acids: CASSPPGLSGVRQPQHF. Here the CDR3 DNA reads TGTGCCAGCTCACCACCGGGGTTGTCAGGGGTCAGGCAGCCCCAGCATTTT.

The chain carries TRBV6-2 or TRBV6-3 and TRBJ1-5, with 9 nucleotides matching TRBD1. This CDR3 region has 14 residues. Germline assignment: CDR1 MNHEY and CDR2 SVGEGT. V dropped 8 bases and J dropped 6; count of bases not matched to a gene: 8. The CDR3 loop reads CASAGTGTVQPQHF. The DNA of the CDR3 is TGTGCCAGCGCCGGGACAGGGACGGTTCAGCCCCAGCATTTT.

The chain couples TRBV7-2 to TRBJ2-7, with 8 bases that match TRBD2. V trimming: 5 bases; J trimming: 9 bases; junction bases outside the gene matches: 15. CDR1 and CDR2 from the germline V gene are SGHTA and FQGNSA. This CDR3 is built from 15 residues. The CDR3 here is CASSVVGLVEVGQYF. The CDR3 DNA reads TGTGCCAGCAGCGTTGTGGGACTAGTGGAAGTTGGGCAGTACTTC.

The chain uses TRBV20-1 and TRBJ2-3; 9 nucleotides agree with TRBD2. The CDR3 is 14 residues long. The ends lost 6 bases at V and 1 base at J; junction bases unmatched: 5. CDR1 and CDR2 from the germline V gene are DFQATT and SNEGSKA (reference sequence). The CDR3 reads CSASLAGRTDTQYF. Here the CDR3 DNA reads TGCAGTGCGAGTCTAGCGGGGCGCACAGATACGCAGTATTTT.

The rearrangement links TRBV27 to TRBJ2-4; D is undetermined. CDR1 and CDR2 from the germline V gene are MNHEY and SMNVEV (reference sequence). The ends were cut back, 4 bases at V and 6 bases at J, with 7 bases in the middle. This CDR3 spans 12 amino acids. Here the CDR3 DNA reads TGTGCCAGCAGTTCCCGCGGAAACATTCAGTACTTC. Amino acid sequence: CASSSRGNIQYF.

This clonotype was observed a few times. The rearrangement uses TRBV6-1 and TRBJ2-1; 10 bases map to TRBD2. The CDR3 totals 16 residues. After removal of 2 bases from V and 3 bases from J, the junction contained 4 bases not matched to a gene. Germline lookup yields CDR1 MNHNS and CDR2 SASEGT. CDR3 protein: CASSELAGGLYNEQFF. CDR3 in DNA: TGTGCCAGCAGTGAATTAGCGGGGGGACTCTACAATGAGCAGTTCTTC.

This clonotype occurred many times. The chain is built from TRBV7-2 and TRBJ1-1, with a weak D call TRBD1 (5 bases). The V end lost 1 base, the J end lost 1 base, and 10 bases lay between the germline ends. Per the germline V gene, CDR1 is SGHTA and CDR2 is FQGNSA. This CDR3 spans 15 amino acids. CDR3 DNA sequence: TGTGCCAGCAGCTTAGGACGGGGGGAGAACACTGAAGCTTTCTTT. This codes for CASSLGRGENTEAFF.

CDR3 loop: CASSLALVPLTSNQPQHF. The CDR3 DNA reads as TGTGCCAGCAGTTTAGCACTGGTTCCCCTTACGAGCAATCAGCCCCAGCATTTT. J is TRBJ1-5 and V is TRBV2; D remains unclear. Germline V gives CDR1 SNHLY, CDR2 FYNNEI. The CDR3 is 18 residues long. Trimming shortened V by 5 bases and J by 1 base, and 21 bases separated the two germline ends.

This clonotype appeared a few times. This chain joins TRBV12-3 or TRBV12-4 and TRBJ1-1; D remains ambiguous. V was clipped by 5 bases and J by 4 bases, with 11 bases between them. The CDR3 runs to 13 residues. The CDR3: CASSGLSTTEAFF. The CDR3 DNA reads as TGTGCCAGCAGTGGACTTTCGACCACTGAAGCTTTCTTT.

The rearrangement uses TRBV10-3 and TRBJ2-6, with TRBD1 as a possible D gene (6 bases). CDR3 length: 15 residues. With 3 bases removed from V and 1 base from J, the gap between germline ends came to 7 bases. Germline CDR1 and CDR2: ENHRY and SYGVKD. This chain's CDR3 is CAISEQGSGANVLTF. CDR3 sequence (DNA): TGTGCCATCAGTGAACAGGGTTCTGGGGCCAACGTCCTGACTTTC.

V and J are TRBV19 and TRBJ2-1; D may match TRBD1 or TRBD2 (5 bases each). V dropped 7 bases and J dropped 6 bases, with 19 bases sitting between them. This CDR3 has 15 residues. Germline V gene lookup returns CDR1 LNHDA and CDR2 SQIVND (reference sequence). The CDR3 DNA follows: TGTGCCAGTAACCCCGGGACCCGAGTAGTCAATGAGCAGTTCTTC. Translated, it gives CASNPGTRVVNEQFF. The full variable domain, with the rest looked up from reference TRBV19 and TRBJ2-1, is DGGITQSPKYLFRKEGQNVTLSCEQNLNHDAMYWYRQDPGQGLRLIYYSQIVNDFQKGDIAEGYSVSREKKESFPLTVTSAQKNPTAFYLCASNPGTRVVNEQFFGPGTRLTVL.

The chain is built from TRBV7-2 and TRBJ1-2; TRBD1 is a possible D gene (5 bases). V was pared by 1 base and J by 7 bases, with 13 bases between. This CDR3 is built from 14 residues. Looked up from germline, CDR1 is SGHTA and CDR2 is FQGNSA. This chain's CDR3 is CASSLVQGRSGYTF. In DNA, the CDR3 is TGTGCCAGCAGCTTAGTGCAGGGAAGAAGTGGCTACACCTTC.

CDR3 residues: CSVVGSGEQGTQYF. The DNA of the CDR3 is TGCAGCGTTGTTGGTAGCGGGGAGCAGGGTACGCAGTATTTT. The rearrangement joins TRBV29-1 to TRBJ2-3; 8 positions match TRBD2. Trimming removed 4 bases from V and 8 bases from J; junction bases left unmatched: 11. The CDR3 runs to 14 residues. CDR1 is SQVTM, CDR2 ANQGSEA, per germline.

The chain joins TRBV7-2 to TRBJ2-3, with TRBD2 matching over 12 bases. CDR3 size: 18 residues. The V gene end was trimmed by 2 bases and the J gene end by 0 bases; junction bases not matched to a gene: 6. Looked up from germline, CDR1 is SGHTA and CDR2 is FQGNSA. The CDR3, as DNA: TGTGCCAGCAGCTTAACAAGGACTAGCGGGATGAGCACAGATACGCAGTATTTT. Translation gives CASSLTRTSGMSTDTQYF.

The CDR3 DNA sequence: TGTGCCATCAGCAGGACAGGGGGCGCTCGGGGCTACACCTTC. Translating it yields CAISRTGGARGYTF. The chain couples TRBV10-3 to TRBJ1-2; 11 nucleotides line up with TRBD1. This CDR3 spans 14 amino acids. CDR1 is ENHRY, CDR2 SYGVKD, per germline. Germline trimming cut 6 bases from V and 8 bases from J; bases unmatched to any gene: 8.

Only a few counts were recorded for this clonotype. The rearrangement links TRBV2 to TRBJ2-4, with 7 positions matching TRBD2. Germline V lookup: CDR1 SNHLY, CDR2 FYNNEI. The CDR3 has 14 amino acids. V was clipped by 9 bases and J by 5 bases; unmatched bases: 10. This CDR3 is CASLAEAFENIQYF. The CDR3 nucleotides read TGTGCCAGTCTAGCGGAAGCTTTTGAAAACATTCAGTACTTC. The full variable domain, with the rest looked up from reference TRBV2 and TRBJ2-4, is EPEVTQTPSHQVTQMGQEVILRCVPISNHLYFYWYRQILGQKVEFLVSFYNNEISEKSEIFDDQFSVERPDGSNFTLKIRSTKLEDSAMYFCASLAEAFENIQYFGAGTRLSVL.

The chain uses TRBV29-1 and TRBJ1-2, with D tentatively TRBD1 (6 bases). V was pared by 2 bases and J by 4 bases, with 8 bases between. CDR1 and CDR2 (germline): SQVTM, ANQGSEA. This CDR3 contains 12 residues. CDR3 nucleotides: TGCAGCGTTGAAACAGGGACCTATGGCTACACCTTC. Amino acid sequence: CSVETGTYGYTF.

This clonotype was seen many times. The V call is TRBV7-2, the J call TRBJ1-2; D not resolved. Trimming removed 8 bases from V and 14 bases from J, with 21 bases in between. The CDR3 loop spans 12 amino acids. Germline CDR1 SGHTA, CDR2 FQGNSA. CDR3 sequence reads: CASSGVLRRDTF. In nucleotides, the CDR3 is TGTGCCAGCTCCGGGGTTTTGAGGAGAGATACCTTC.

The genes are TRBV6-1 and TRBJ2-1; a weak D match, TRBD1 (6 bases). Trimming left V 5 bases short and J 14 bases short, with 16 bases between. CDR1 is MNHNS and CDR2 is SASEGT in the germline V gene. The CDR3 is 12 residues long. The DNA for the CDR3 is TGTGCCAGCAGTTACGGACAGCAGAGAGAGTTCTTC. This sequence encodes CASSYGQQREFF.

This clonotype was seen at least ten times. This sequence joins TRBV4-3 and TRBJ1-2; no reliable D call. Per germline, CDR1 LGHNA and CDR2 YSLEER. V gave up 2 bases and J gave up 3 bases, with 7 bases separating them. There are 13 residues in the CDR3. The CDR3 reads CASSQRRDYGYTF. CDR3 coding DNA: TGCGCCAGCAGCCAAAGACGGGACTATGGCTACACCTTC.